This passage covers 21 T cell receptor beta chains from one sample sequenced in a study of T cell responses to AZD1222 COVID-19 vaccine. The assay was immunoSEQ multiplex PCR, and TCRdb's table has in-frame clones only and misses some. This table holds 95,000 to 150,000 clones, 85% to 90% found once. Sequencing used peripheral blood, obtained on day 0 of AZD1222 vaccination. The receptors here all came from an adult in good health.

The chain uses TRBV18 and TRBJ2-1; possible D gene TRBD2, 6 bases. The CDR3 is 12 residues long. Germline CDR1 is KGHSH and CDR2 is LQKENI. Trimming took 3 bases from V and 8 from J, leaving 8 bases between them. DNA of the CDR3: TGTGCCAGCTCACCCAGGAGGGATGAGCAGTTCTTC. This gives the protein CASSPRRDEQFF.

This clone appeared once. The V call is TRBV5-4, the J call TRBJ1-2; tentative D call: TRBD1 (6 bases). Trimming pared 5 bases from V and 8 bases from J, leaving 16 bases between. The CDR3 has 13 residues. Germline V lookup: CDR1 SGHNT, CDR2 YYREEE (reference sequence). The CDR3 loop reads CASRPGGVRGYTF. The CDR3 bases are TGTGCCAGCAGACCCGGGGGCGTACGGGGCTACACCTTC.

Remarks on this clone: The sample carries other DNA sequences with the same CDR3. CDR3 DNA sequence: TGTGCCTGGAGTAGGGACAGGGGCACTGAAGCTTTCTTT. As protein: CAWSRDRGTEAFF. The J gene is TRBJ1-1, the V gene TRBV30; TRBD1 aligns across 10 bases. The V and J ends lost 2 bases and 4 bases, in that order; junction bases with no gene match: 1. Germline lookup yields CDR1 GTSNPN and CDR2 SVGIG (reference sequence). The CDR3 runs to 13 residues.

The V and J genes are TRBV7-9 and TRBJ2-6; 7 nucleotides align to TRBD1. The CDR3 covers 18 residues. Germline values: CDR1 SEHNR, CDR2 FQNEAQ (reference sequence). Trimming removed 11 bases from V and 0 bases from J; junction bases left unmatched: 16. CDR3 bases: TGTGCCTCCACAAAGAGGGACAGAGGACTCTCTGGGGCCAACGTCCTGACTTTC. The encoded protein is CASTKRDRGLSGANVLTF. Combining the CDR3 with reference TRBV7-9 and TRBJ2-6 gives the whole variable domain DTGVSQNPRHKITKRGQNVTFRCDPISEHNRLYWYRQTLGQGPEFLTYFQNEAQLEKSRLLSDRFSAERPKGSFSTLEIQRTEQGDSAMYLCASTKRDRGLSGANVLTFGAGSRLTVL.

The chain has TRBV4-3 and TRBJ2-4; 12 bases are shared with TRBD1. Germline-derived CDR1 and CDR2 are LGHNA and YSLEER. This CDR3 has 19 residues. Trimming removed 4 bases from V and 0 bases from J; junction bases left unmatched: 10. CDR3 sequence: CASSPEAGQGAAAKNIQYF. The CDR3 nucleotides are TGCGCCAGCAGCCCCGAGGCGGGACAGGGGGCTGCAGCCAAAAACATTCAGTACTTC.

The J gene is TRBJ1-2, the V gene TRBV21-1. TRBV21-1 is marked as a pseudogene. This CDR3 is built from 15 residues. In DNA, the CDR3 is TGTGCCAGCAGCAAACAAGGCCGTAGAAACTATGGCTACACCTTC. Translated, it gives CASSKQGRRNYGYTF.

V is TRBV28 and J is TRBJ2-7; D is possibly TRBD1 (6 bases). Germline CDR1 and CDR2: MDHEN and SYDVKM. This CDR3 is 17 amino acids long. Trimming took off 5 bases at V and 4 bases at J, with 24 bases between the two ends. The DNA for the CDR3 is TGTGCCAGCAGTCTACAAGGGGACACCCGATGGATTTACGAGCAGTACTTC. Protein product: CASSLQGDTRWIYEQYF.

CDR3 in DNA: TGTGCCAGCAGCCAAGTTCAAACCCAGTACTTC. Amino acids: CASSQVQTQYF. The rearrangement uses TRBV3-1 (or the pseudogene TRBV3-2) and TRBJ2-5; D call uncertain. Germline V gene sequence: CDR1 LGHDT, CDR2 YNNKEL (reference sequence). The CDR3 consists of 11 residues. V was shortened by 1 base and J by 8 bases, with 5 bases between the two germline ends.

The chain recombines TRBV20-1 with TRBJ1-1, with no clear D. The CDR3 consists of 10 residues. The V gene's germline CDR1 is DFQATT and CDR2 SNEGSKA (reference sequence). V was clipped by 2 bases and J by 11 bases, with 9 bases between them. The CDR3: CSARRQWAFF. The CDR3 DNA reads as TGCAGTGCTAGACGCCAATGGGCTTTCTTT.

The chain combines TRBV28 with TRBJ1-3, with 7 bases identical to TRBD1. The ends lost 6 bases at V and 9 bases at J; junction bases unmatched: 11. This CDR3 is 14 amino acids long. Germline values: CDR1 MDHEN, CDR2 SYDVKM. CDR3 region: CASSLTPGGGTIYF. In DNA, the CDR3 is TGTGCCAGCAGCCTTACCCCAGGGGGTGGCACCATATATTTT.

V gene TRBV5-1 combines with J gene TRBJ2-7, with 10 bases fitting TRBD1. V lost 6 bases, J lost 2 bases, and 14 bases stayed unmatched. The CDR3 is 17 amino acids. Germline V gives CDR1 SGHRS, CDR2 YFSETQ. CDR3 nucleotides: TGCGCCAGCACACGATTGCCGGGACAGGGGATCCCCTACGAGCAGTACTTC. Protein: CASTRLPGQGIPYEQYF.

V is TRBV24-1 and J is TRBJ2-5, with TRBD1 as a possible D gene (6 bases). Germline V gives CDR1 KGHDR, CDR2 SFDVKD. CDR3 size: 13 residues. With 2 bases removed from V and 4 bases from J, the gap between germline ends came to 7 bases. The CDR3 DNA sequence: TGTGCCACCAGTGATTGGACAGCAGAGACCCAGTACTTC. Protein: CATSDWTAETQYF.

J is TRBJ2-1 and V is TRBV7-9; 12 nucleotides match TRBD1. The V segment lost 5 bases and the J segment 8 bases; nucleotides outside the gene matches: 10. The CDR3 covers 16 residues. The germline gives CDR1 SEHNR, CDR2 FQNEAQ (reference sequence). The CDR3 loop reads CASSERGTGGRDEQFF. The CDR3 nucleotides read TGTGCCAGCAGCGAAAGAGGGACAGGGGGCCGAGATGAGCAGTTCTTC.

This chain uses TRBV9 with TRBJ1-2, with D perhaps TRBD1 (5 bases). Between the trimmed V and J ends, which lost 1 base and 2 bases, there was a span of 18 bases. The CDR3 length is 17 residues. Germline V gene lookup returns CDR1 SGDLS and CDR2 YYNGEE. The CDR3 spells CASSVSGSGKINYGYTF. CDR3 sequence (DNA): TGTGCCAGCAGCGTAAGTGGGTCAGGGAAGATAAACTATGGCTACACCTTC. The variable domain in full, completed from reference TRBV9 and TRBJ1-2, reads DSGVTQTPKHLITATGQRVTLRCSPRSGDLSVYWYQQSLDQGLQFLIQYYNGEERAKGNILERFSAQQFPDLHSELNLSSLELGDSALYFCASSVSGSGKINYGYTFGSGTRLTVV.

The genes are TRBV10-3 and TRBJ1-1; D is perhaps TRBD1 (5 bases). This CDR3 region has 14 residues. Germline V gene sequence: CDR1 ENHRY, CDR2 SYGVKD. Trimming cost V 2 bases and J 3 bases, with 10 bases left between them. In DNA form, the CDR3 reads TGTGCCATCAGTGAGCGGGGCAGATACACTGAAGCTTTCTTT. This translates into CAISERGRYTEAFF.

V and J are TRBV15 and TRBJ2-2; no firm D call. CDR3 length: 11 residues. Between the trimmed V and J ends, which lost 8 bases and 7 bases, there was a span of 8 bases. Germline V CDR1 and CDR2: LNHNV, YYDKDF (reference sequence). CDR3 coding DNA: TGTGCCACCGGATTCAACGGGGAGCTGTTTTTT. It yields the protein CATGFNGELFF. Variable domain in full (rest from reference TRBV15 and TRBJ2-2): DAMVIQNPRYQVTQFGKPVTLSCSQTLNHNVMYWYQQKSSQAPKLLFHYYDKDFNNEADTPDNFQSRRPNTSFCFLDIRSPGLGDTAMYLCATGFNGELFFGEGSRLTVL.

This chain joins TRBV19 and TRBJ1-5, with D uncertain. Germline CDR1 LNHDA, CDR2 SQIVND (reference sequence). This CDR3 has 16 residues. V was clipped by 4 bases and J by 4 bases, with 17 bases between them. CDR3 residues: CASSKSGRMGNQPQHF. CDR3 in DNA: TGTGCCAGTAGTAAGTCAGGAAGAATGGGGAATCAGCCCCAGCATTTT.

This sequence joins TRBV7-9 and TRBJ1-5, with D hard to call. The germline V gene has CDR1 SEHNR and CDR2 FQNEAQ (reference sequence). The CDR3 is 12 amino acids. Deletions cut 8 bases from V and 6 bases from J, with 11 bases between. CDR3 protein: CASGRAGQPQHF. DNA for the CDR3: TGTGCCAGCGGTCGGGCCGGTCAGCCCCAGCATTTT.

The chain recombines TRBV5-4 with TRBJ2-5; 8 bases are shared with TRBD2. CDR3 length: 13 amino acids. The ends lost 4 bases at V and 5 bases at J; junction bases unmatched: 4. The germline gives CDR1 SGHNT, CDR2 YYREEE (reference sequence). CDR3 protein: CASSRGGTETQYF. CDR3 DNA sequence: TGTGCCAGCAGCCGGGGGGGGACGGAGACCCAGTACTTC.

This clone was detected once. The CDR3 bases are TGTGCCAGCAGCCCCGGGCAAAGCGGGGGTACCTACGAGCAGTACTTC. The encoded protein is CASSPGQSGGTYEQYF. The chain employs TRBV5-4 and TRBJ2-7; 8 bases map to TRBD2. Germline V gene lookup returns CDR1 SGHNT and CDR2 YYREEE (reference sequence). The CDR3 consists of 16 residues. With V trimmed by 4 bases and J by 2 bases, 11 bases remained unmatched.

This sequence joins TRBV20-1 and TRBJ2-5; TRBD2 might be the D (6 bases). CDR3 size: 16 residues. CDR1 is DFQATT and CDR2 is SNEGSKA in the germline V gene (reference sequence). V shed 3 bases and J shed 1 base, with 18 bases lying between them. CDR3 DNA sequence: TGCAGTGCTAGTCCCTTTTACGCGGGAAGCCAAGAGACCCAGTACTTC. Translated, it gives CSASPFYAGSQETQYF.